A single sample gave rise to the 21 T cell receptor beta chains below, sequenced in a study of control samples from healthy donors and cancer patients. Data came from immunoSEQ multiplex PCR; TCRdb stores just in-frame clones and leaves some out. Of roughly 79,000 clones in the sample, about 80% were seen once. Sequencing was carried out using blood. Receptors were obtained from a man aged 45-65 years in good health.

This chain uses TRBV27 with TRBJ2-5; 12 bases are shared with TRBD1. J lost 3 bases, V lost 4 bases, and 6 bases had no gene match. The CDR3 contains 16 residues. Germline CDR1 reads MNHEY; CDR2 reads SMNVEV (reference sequence). CDR3 loop: CASSYAGTGGEETQYF. For the CDR3, the DNA is TGTGCCAGCAGTTACGCCGGGACAGGGGGCGAAGAGACCCAGTACTTC.

As concerns this clone: The same CDR3 can be traced to other DNA sequences in this sample. The chain employs TRBV27 and TRBJ2-7; the match to TRBD1 covers 10 bases. Germline V lookup: CDR1 MNHEY, CDR2 SMNVEV (reference sequence). CDR3 length: 15 amino acids. V lost 6 bases and J lost 2; bases outside the gene matches: 7. The CDR3 nucleotides read TGTGCCAGCAGCCGGGGGACAGGGGATACCTACGAGCAGTACTTC. This translates into CASSRGTGDTYEQYF.

The chain links TRBV10-1 to TRBJ2-5; TRBD2 matches 8 bases. Germline-derived CDR1 and CDR2 are WNHNN and SYGVQD (reference sequence). Trimming cost V 8 bases and J 4 bases; bases outside gene matches: 9. The CDR3 has 14 residues. The chain's CDR3 is CASPKRERGETQYF. DNA of the CDR3: TGCGCCAGCCCGAAGCGGGAGAGAGGAGAGACCCAGTACTTC.

The chain combines TRBV27 with TRBJ2-7, with a weak D call TRBD1 (6 bases). Trimming left V 2 bases short and J 6 bases short, with 14 bases between. This CDR3 has 14 residues. From germline, CDR1 is MNHEY and CDR2 SMNVEV (reference sequence). In DNA, the CDR3 is TGTGCCAGCAGTTTACAGGGACATCCGAGCGAGCAGTACTTC. It yields the protein CASSLQGHPSEQYF.

The chain employs TRBV11-3 and TRBJ1-3; unclear D gene. Trimming cost V 0 bases and J 8 bases, with 8 bases left between them. Germline CDR1 reads SGHNT; CDR2 reads YENEEA. The CDR3 is made up of 13 amino acids. CDR3 bases: TGTGCCAGCAGCTTAGATCAAAGGGACACCATATATTTT. It translates to CASSLDQRDTIYF.

Only a few counts were recorded for this clone. The rearrangement uses TRBV18 and TRBJ1-1, with D possibly matching TRBD1 (5 bases). The CDR3 has 15 amino acids. CDR1 and CDR2 from the germline V gene are KGHSH and LQKENI. V lost 3 bases and J lost 3, with 14 bases in between. The CDR3 loop reads CASSPRGVSDTEAFF. The CDR3 coding sequence is TGTGCCAGCTCACCGCGAGGGGTCTCCGACACTGAAGCTTTCTTT.

This clone was recorded once. The gene calls are TRBV30 and TRBJ2-2; TRBD1 matches at 7 bases. Germline assignment: CDR1 GTSNPN and CDR2 SVGIG (reference sequence). The CDR3 extends over 14 amino acids. Unmatched junction bases numbered 5, after V lost 4 bases and J lost 3 bases. The CDR3 is CAWTDRADTGELFF. The CDR3 DNA reads as TGTGCCTGGACCGACAGGGCGGACACCGGGGAGCTGTTTTTT. The full variable domain, completed using reference TRBV30 and TRBJ2-2, is SQTIHQWPATLVQPVGSPLSLECTVEGTSNPNLYWYRQAAGRGLQLLFYSVGIGQISSEVPQNLSASRPQDRQFILSSKKLLLSDSGFYLCAWTDRADTGELFFGEGSRLTVL.

This chain connects TRBV28 to TRBJ1-2, with D uncertain. This CDR3 region has 14 residues. The V end was cut by 3 bases, the J end by 4 bases, with 12 bases between. In germline, CDR1 is MDHEN, CDR2 SYDVKM. The CDR3 DNA is TGTGCCAGCAGTTTGAATTCGGTCTTCTATGGCTACACCTTC. Its translation: CASSLNSVFYGYTF.

The chain carries TRBV6-5 and TRBJ2-1; 7 positions match TRBD1. V was pared by 6 bases and J by 7 bases, with 12 bases of the junction left unmatched. This CDR3 is 15 amino acids long. In germline, CDR1 is MNHEY, CDR2 SVGAGI. DNA of the CDR3: TGTGCCAGCAGAAGGGGAAAAGGGGGCGTTAATGAGCAGTTCTTC. It encodes CASRRGKGGVNEQFF.

This chain uses TRBV19 with TRBJ2-2; perhaps TRBD2 as D (6 bases). The CDR3 sequence is 13 residues long. Germline V gene sequence: CDR1 LNHDA, CDR2 SQIVND (reference sequence). V was trimmed by 4 bases and J by 6 bases, leaving 9 bases between them. The CDR3 protein is CASSTPGAGELFF. In nucleotides, the CDR3 is TGTGCCAGTAGTACCCCGGGGGCCGGGGAGCTGTTTTTT. The variable domain in full, completed from reference TRBV19 and TRBJ2-2, reads DGGITQSPKYLFRKEGQNVTLSCEQNLNHDAMYWYRQDPGQGLRLIYYSQIVNDFQKGDIAEGYSVSREKKESFPLTVTSAQKNPTAFYLCASSTPGAGELFFGEGSRLTVL.

The chain couples TRBV7-9 to TRBJ1-6; TRBD1 agrees at 7 bases. The CDR3 sequence is 15 residues long. The germline V gene encodes CDR1 SEHNR and CDR2 FQNEAQ (reference sequence). V lost 4 bases, J lost 8 bases, and 8 bases stayed unmatched. CDR3 in amino acids: CASSSIDRDDSPLHF. For the CDR3, the DNA is TGTGCCAGCAGCTCGATTGACAGGGATGATTCACCCCTCCACTTT.

This clone has only a few counts. The rearrangement links TRBV29-1 to TRBJ2-5; no firm D call. The CDR3 contains 13 residues. Germline-derived CDR1 and CDR2 are SQVTM and ANQGSEA. V shed 2 bases and J shed 3 bases, with 10 bases lying between them. The CDR3 bases are TGCAGCGTTGAATATGTCGCGAAAGAGACCCAGTACTTC. Amino acids: CSVEYVAKETQYF.

This chain connects TRBV7-9 to TRBJ2-1; TRBD1 matches at 9 bases. Losses at the gene ends were 5 bases for V and 8 bases for J; bases not matched to a gene: 16. CDR1 is SEHNR, CDR2 FQNEAQ, per germline (reference sequence). The CDR3 spans 17 residues. The CDR3 here is CASSRLTGTGLDDEQFF. CDR3 nucleotide sequence: TGTGCCAGCAGCCGTCTGACCGGGACAGGGTTGGATGATGAGCAGTTCTTC. The full variable domain, rest sourced from reference TRBV7-9 and TRBJ2-1, is DTGVSQNPRHKITKRGQNVTFRCDPISEHNRLYWYRQTLGQGPEFLTYFQNEAQLEKSRLLSDRFSAERPKGSFSTLEIQRTEQGDSAMYLCASSRLTGTGLDDEQFFGPGTRLTVL.

CDR3 sequence (DNA): TGTGCCAGCAGCCAATCTATTTGGACTAGCGGCTACGAGCAGTACTTC. This encodes CASSQSIWTSGYEQYF. The V and J genes are TRBV4-2 and TRBJ2-7; TRBD2 matches 10 bases. The CDR3 has 16 residues. From germline, CDR1 is LGHNA and CDR2 YNFKEQ. V lost 2 bases to trimming and J lost 3 bases; unmatched junction nucleotides: 7.

This clone was counted between two and nine times. The genes are TRBV6-5 and TRBJ1-5; 9 bases are a match to TRBD1. CDR1 is MNHEY and CDR2 is SVGAGI in the germline V gene. The CDR3 has 13 residues. V trimming: 5 bases; J trimming: 8 bases; junction bases outside the gene matches: 4. The CDR3 loop is CASSPGQGKPQHF. The DNA of the CDR3 is TGTGCCAGCAGTCCGGGACAGGGCAAGCCCCAGCATTTT.

This clone was picked up a small number of times. V is TRBV6-4 and J is TRBJ2-1; D possibly uses TRBD1 or TRBD2 (6 bases each). This CDR3 region has 17 residues. Per germline, CDR1 MRHNA and CDR2 SNTAGT. The germline V and J ends were trimmed by 4 bases and 7 bases, with 23 bases remaining between them. The CDR3 coding sequence is TGTGCCAGCAGTGCCGGGTTACTCGCCAGGGGAGGAAATGAGCAGTTCTTC. Its translation is CASSAGLLARGGNEQFF.

The genes are TRBV11-3 and TRBJ2-7; TRBD2 is a possible D gene (5 bases). The V gene's germline CDR1 is SGHNT and CDR2 YENEEA. The CDR3 is 13 amino acids. The germline V and J ends were trimmed by 5 bases and 5 bases, with 13 bases remaining between them. The CDR3 protein is CASSPRDKDEQYF. In DNA form, the CDR3 reads TGTGCCAGCAGCCCCCGGGATAAAGACGAGCAGTACTTC.

This chain's CDR3 is CASSVKRFPYEQYF. The DNA for the CDR3 is TGTGCCAGCAGTGTCAAGAGGTTTCCCTACGAGCAGTACTTC. This chain connects TRBV28 to TRBJ2-7; D is ambiguous. The CDR3 loop spans 14 amino acids. Trimming removed 5 bases at V and 2 bases at J, with 13 bases between. CDR1 and CDR2 from the germline V gene are MDHEN and SYDVKM.

This chain uses TRBV2 with TRBJ1-2; tentative D call: TRBD1 (6 bases). The CDR3 has 14 residues. V shed 5 bases and J shed 1 base, with 11 bases lying between them. The germline V gene encodes CDR1 SNHLY and CDR2 FYNNEI. As DNA, the CDR3 is TGTGCCAGCAGTAAAGACAGGTTTAACTATGGCTACACCTTC. It encodes CASSKDRFNYGYTF.

A remark on this clone: One end of the junction fails to match germline, which may point to a read error. The chain combines TRBV9 with TRBJ2-1, with TRBD2 matching 11 bases. From germline, CDR1 is SGDLS and CDR2 YYNGEE. The CDR3 has 15 residues. The DNA of the CDR3 is TGTGCCAGCAGCGTAACTAGCGGGAGTTACAGTGAGCAGTTCTTC. Residues: CASSVTSGSYSEQFF.

The gene calls are TRBV24-1 and TRBJ2-1; D is unresolved. The CDR3 loop spans 13 amino acids. Trimming cost V 2 bases and J 9 bases, with 10 bases left between them. Germline assignment: CDR1 KGHDR and CDR2 SFDVKD. CDR3 loop: CATSDSIVGEQFF. CDR3 sequence (DNA): TGTGCCACCAGTGATTCGATCGTCGGTGAGCAGTTCTTC.